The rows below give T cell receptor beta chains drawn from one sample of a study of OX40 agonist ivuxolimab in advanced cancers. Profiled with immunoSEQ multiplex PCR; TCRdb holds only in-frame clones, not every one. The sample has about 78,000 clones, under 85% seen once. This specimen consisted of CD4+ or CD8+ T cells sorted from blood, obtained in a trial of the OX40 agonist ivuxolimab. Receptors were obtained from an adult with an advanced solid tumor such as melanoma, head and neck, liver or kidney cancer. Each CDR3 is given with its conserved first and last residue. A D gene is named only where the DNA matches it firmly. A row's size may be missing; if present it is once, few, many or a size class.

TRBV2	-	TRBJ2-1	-	CASSARGEQFF	TGTGCCAGCAGTGCACGGGGTGAGCAGTTCTTC
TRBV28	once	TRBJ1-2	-	CASSLPAGYGYTF	TGTGCCAGCAGTTTGCCCGCTGGGTATGGCTACACCTTC
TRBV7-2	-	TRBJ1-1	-	CASSLSQNTEAFF	TGTGCCAGCAGCTTAAGTCAAAACACTGAAGCTTTCTTT
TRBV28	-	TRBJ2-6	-	CASSLEGAGANVLTF	TGTGCCAGCAGTTTGGAGGGGGCTGGGGCCAACGTCCTGACTTTC
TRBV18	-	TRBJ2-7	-	CASSPYRGDEQYF	TGTGCCAGCTCACCATACCGAGGGGACGAGCAGTACTTC
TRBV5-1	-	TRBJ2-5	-	CASSLIVTSRETQYF	TGCGCCAGCAGCTTGATTGTCACGAGCCGGGAGACCCAGTACTTC
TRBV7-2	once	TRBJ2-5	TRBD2	CASSSWGELAGLQETQYF	TGTGCCAGCAGCTCTTGGGGGGAACTAGCGGGGTTACAAGAGACCCAGTACTTC
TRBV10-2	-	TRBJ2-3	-	CASSEPGGTQYF	TGCGCCAGCAGTGAGCCGGGGGGCACGCAGTATTTT
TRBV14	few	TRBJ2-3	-	CASSQDLMDTQYF	TGTGCCAGCAGCCAAGATTTAATGGATACGCAGTATTTT
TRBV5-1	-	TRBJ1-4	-	CASSLAITSNEKLFF	TGCGCCAGCAGCTTGGCGATCACCTCTAATGAAAAACTGTTTTTT
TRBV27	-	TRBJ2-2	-	CASSFRVWGRRGAGELFF	TGTGCCAGCAGTTTTCGGGTTTGGGGGCGTCGTGGCGCCGGGGAGCTGTTTTTT
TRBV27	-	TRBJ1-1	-	CASSLRIGVAAFF	TGTGCCAGCAGTTTAAGGATTGGGGTTGCGGCTTTCTTT
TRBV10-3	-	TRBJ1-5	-	CAISESKSEGQPQHF	TGTGCCATCAGTGAGTCTAAATCCGAGGGCCAGCCCCAGCATTTT
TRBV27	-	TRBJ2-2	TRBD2	CASSLRLAGGRTGELFF	TGTGCCAGCAGTCTGAGACTAGCGGGGGGGCGCACCGGGGAGCTGTTTTTT
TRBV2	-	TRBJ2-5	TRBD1	CASNSLGQVETQYF	TGTGCCAGCAACTCACTCGGACAGGTGGAGACCCAGTACTTC
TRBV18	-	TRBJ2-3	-	CASSPLSTDTQYF	TGTGCCAGCTCACCACTGAGCACAGATACGCAGTATTTT
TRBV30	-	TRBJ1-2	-	CAWSVWTANYGYTF	TGTGCCTGGAGTGTTTGGACGGCGAACTATGGCTACACCTTC
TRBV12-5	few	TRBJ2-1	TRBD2	CASGLVDGRARNEQFF	TGTGCTAGTGGTTTGGTTGACGGGAGGGCCCGGAATGAGCAGTTCTTC
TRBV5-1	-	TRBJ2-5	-	CASSLPGLETQYF	TGCGCCAGCAGCTTACCGGGACTCGAGACCCAGTACTTC
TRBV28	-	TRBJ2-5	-	CASHRGGETQYF	TGTGCCAGCCACCGAGGAGGGGAGACCCAGTACTTC
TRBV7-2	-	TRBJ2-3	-	CASSSPTGERITDTQYF	TGTGCCAGCAGCTCCCCCACGGGGGAGCGAATCACAGATACGCAGTATTTT
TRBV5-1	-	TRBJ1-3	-	CASSLGPEGSGNTIYF	TGCGCCAGCAGCTTGGGGCCCGAGGGTAGTGGAAACACCATATATTTT
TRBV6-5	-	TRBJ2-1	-	CASSLEKREFF	TGTGCCAGCAGTTTAGAAAAGAGAGAGTTCTTC
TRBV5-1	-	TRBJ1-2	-	CASSLVADYGYTF	TGCGCCAGCAGCTTGGTCGCAGACTATGGCTACACCTTC
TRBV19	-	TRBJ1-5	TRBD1	CASEGAALPSNQPQHF	TGTGCCTCCGAGGGGGCAGCCTTACCAAGCAATCAGCCCCAGCATTTT
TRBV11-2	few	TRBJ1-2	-	CASSLVPGWAYGYTF	TGTGCCAGCAGCTTAGTGCCAGGGTGGGCCTATGGCTACACCTTC
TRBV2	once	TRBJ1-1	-	CASSTKTNTEAFF	TGTGCCAGCAGTACTAAAACGAACACTGAAGCTTTCTTT
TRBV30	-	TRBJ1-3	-	CAWVHAGNTIYF	TGTGCCTGGGTCCACGCCGGAAACACCATATATTTT
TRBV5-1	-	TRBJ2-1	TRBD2	CASSLAGDNEQFF	TGCGCCAGCAGCTTAGCGGGAGACAATGAGCAGTTCTTC